The rows below give T cell receptor beta chains drawn from one sample of a study of beta chain features in type 1 diabetes. Only in-frame clones appear in the TCRdb table, and some are missing; sequencing was by immunoSEQ multiplex PCR. The sample lists about 120,000 clones, around 17% occurring once. The specimen was central memory CD4+ T cells from blood. The receptors come from a man aged 30 to 39 with type 1 diabetes. Both conserved end residues are part of each CDR3. The D gene is left open where the match is weak. Some rows mark clone size as missing; the rest say once, few, many or name a class of expanded clone.

>few|TRBV29-1|-|TRBJ1-2
TGCAGCGTTGAAGAGGACAGAAACTATGGCTACACCTTC
CSVEEDRNYGYTF
>few|TRBV7-2|-|TRBJ2-1
TGTGCCAGCAGCTTAAGTGGAAGTCTTTTCGACAATGAGCAGTTCTTC
CASSLSGSLFDNEQFF
>-|TRBV29-1|-|TRBJ2-1
TGCACCACCGAAGGTAGCTCCTACAATGAGCAGTTCTTC
CTTEGSSYNEQFF
>-|TRBV13|-|TRBJ2-1
TGTGCCAGCAGCTTAAATGAGCAGTTCTTC
CASSLNEQFF
>few|TRBV28|-|TRBJ1-2
TGTGCCAGCAGTTTGGTGGAACACTATGGCTACACCTTC
CASSLVEHYGYTF
>-|TRBV11-2|-|TRBJ2-3
TGTGCCAGCAGCTTAGAGATATTGGGTGGGGAGTATTTT
CASSLEILGGEYF
>-|TRBV5-6|-|TRBJ1-1
TGTGCCAGCAGCACGAAGGAGGGGACTGAAGCTTTCTTT
CASSTKEGTEAFF
>few|TRBV9|-|TRBJ1-2
TGTGCCAGCAGCGTAGTGGGGGCCGGAGGCTACACCTTC
CASSVVGAGGYTF
>-|TRBV30|-|TRBJ1-2
TGTGCCTGGAGTGCTGGGGTCGGAGCTACTAATGGCTACACCTTC
CAWSAGVGATNGYTF
>-|TRBV10-3|-|TRBJ2-7
TGTGCCATCAGTGGGTCTTACTACGAGCAGTACTTC
CAISGSYYEQYF
>-|TRBV27|-|TRBJ2-3
TGTGCCAGCGGCTTGAAGGGGACAACCACAGATACGCAGTATTTT
CASGLKGTTTDTQYF
>many|TRBV6-5|-|TRBJ1-2
TGTGCCAGCAGGGAGGGGAACTATGGCTACACCTTC
CASREGNYGYTF
>few|TRBV4-1|-|TRBJ2-6
TGCGCCAGCAGCCAAGGTCATACCTCTGGGGCCAACGTCCTGACTTTC
CASSQGHTSGANVLTF
>-|TRBV4-2|TRBD1|TRBJ2-1
TGTGCCAGCAGCCAATCATACGGGACAGGGTATGGCTATGAGCAGTTCTTC
CASSQSYGTGYGYEQFF
>-|TRBV7-2|-|TRBJ1-5
TGTGCCAGCAGCTTAGGGCCGTGGTATAGCAATCAGCCCCAGCATTTT
CASSLGPWYSNQPQHF
>many|TRBV7-2|TRBD1|TRBJ2-3
TGTGCCAGCTCGCTGAGGGACAGGGCCCGCACAGATACGCAGTATTTT
CASSLRDRARTDTQYF
>many|TRBV7-2|TRBD1|TRBJ2-7
TGTGCCAGCAGCTTAGGACAGGGGGCCTACGAGCAGTACTTC
CASSLGQGAYEQYF
>-|TRBV7-9|TRBD1|TRBJ2-5
TGTGCCAGCAGCTTGGGGACAGGCCAAGAGACCCAGTACTTC
CASSLGTGQETQYF
>-|TRBV5-1|TRBD1|TRBJ1-4
TGCGCCAGCAGCTTGGGGACAGGGGAAAAACTGTTTTTT
CASSLGTGEKLFF
>few|TRBV2|-|TRBJ2-7
TGTGCCAGCAGTTATACTCCTCCTCCTTCCTACGAGCAGTACTTC
CASSYTPPPSYEQYF
>few|TRBV7-2|TRBD1|TRBJ2-7
TGTGCCAGCAGCTTAGCGGGACAGATCACCTACGAGCAGTACTTC
CASSLAGQITYEQYF
>few|TRBV10-3|TRBD2|TRBJ2-1
TGTGCCATCAGGACGGGAGGGACTAGCGGGTACAATGAGCAGTTCTTC
CAIRTGGTSGYNEQFF
>-|TRBV30|-|TRBJ1-2
TGTGCCTGCCCAAAAGGAGGACCTCCGTATGGCTACACCTTC
CACPKGGPPYGYTF
>many|TRBV13|TRBD1|TRBJ2-7
TGTGCCAGCAGCTTAGAACAGGGGAGTGCGAGGGAGCAGTACTTC
CASSLEQGSAREQYF
>-|TRBV10-3|TRBD2|TRBJ2-7
TGTGCCACCACCGGGGGGTCCTACGAGCAGTACTTC
CATTGGSYEQYF
>-|TRBV7-2|-|TRBJ2-1
TGTGCCAGCAGCTTAGGGCAGGGATCCTACAATGAGCAGTTCTTC
CASSLGQGSYNEQFF
>once|TRBV5-6|-|TRBJ2-3
TGTGCCAGCAGCTTGGCCTCCCACCCGAATACGCAGTATTTT
CASSLASHPNTQYF
>-|TRBV30|-|TRBJ2-3
TGTGCCTGGAGTATATCTTGGGGCAGCACAGATACGCAGTATTTT
CAWSISWGSTDTQYF
>-|TRBV30|-|TRBJ2-5
TGTGCCTGGAGAAGATACCAAGAGACCCAGTACTTC
CAWRRYQETQYF
>-|TRBV7-7|TRBD2|TRBJ2-1
TGTGCTAGCAGCTTGGCGGGGGGGCTCAATGAGCAGTTCTTC
CASSLAGGLNEQFF
>-|TRBV30|TRBD1|TRBJ2-7
TGTGCCTTTGGGACAGCCTACGAGCAGTACTTC
CAFGTAYEQYF
>few|TRBV2|-|TRBJ2-6
TGTGCCGCGAAGCGGATCTCTGGGGCCAACGTCCTGACTTTC
CAAKRISGANVLTF
>-|TRBV9|-|TRBJ2-3
TGTGCCAGCAGCCTTGGACCCACTACAGATACGCAGTATTTT
CASSLGPTTDTQYF
>many|TRBV4-1|-|TRBJ2-5
TGCGCCAGCAGCCAAGGGCGCGGACGACGAGAGACCCAGTACTTC
CASSQGRGRRETQYF
>-|TRBV25-1|-|TRBJ1-2
TGTGCCAGCAGCCCCATTGGGGGCAGCTATGGCTACACCTTC
CASSPIGGSYGYTF
>few|TRBV6-5|-|TRBJ2-7
TGTGCCAGCAGTTTCATGAACGAGCAGTACTTC
CASSFMNEQYF
>once|TRBV30|-|TRBJ1-3
TGTGCCTGGGTAGGATACGGAAACACCATATATTTT
CAWVGYGNTIYF
>few|TRBV7-2|-|TRBJ2-5
TGTGCCAGCAGCCAATTCAAGGGACTCGGAGAGACCCAGTACTTC
CASSQFKGLGETQYF
>-|TRBV30|TRBD1|TRBJ2-4
TGTGCCTGTTTTCTCACAGGGGTGACCAAAAACATTCAGTACTTC
CACFLTGVTKNIQYF
>-|TRBV9|-|TRBJ1-3
TGTGCCAGCAGCGTAGTTCCGGACAGCTCTGGAAACACCATATATTTT
CASSVVPDSSGNTIYF
>-|TRBV5-4|TRBD2|TRBJ2-1
TGTGCCAGCTCCCTAATCCTAGCGGGGGGCTATGAGCAGTTCTTC
CASSLILAGGYEQFF
>few|TRBV5-4|-|TRBJ2-7
TGTGCCAGCAGCTCCGTCGGGGCTTCCTCCTACGAGCAGTACTTC
CASSSVGASSYEQYF
>-|TRBV6-5|-|TRBJ1-6
TGTGCCAGCAGTTACGGTAACCAGGCCAATTCACCCCTCCACTTT
CASSYGNQANSPLHF
>few|TRBV6-5|-|TRBJ2-7
TGTGCCAGCAGACAAACTAGCTCCGTGTCCTACGAGCAGTACTTC
CASRQTSSVSYEQYF
>many|TRBV7-9|-|TRBJ2-3
TGTGCCAGCAGCTTAGATAGTTTGGCAGATACGCAGTATTTT
CASSLDSLADTQYF
>few|TRBV5-4|-|TRBJ2-5
TGTGCCAGCAGCTTAGGGCAAGAGACCCAGTACTTC
CASSLGQETQYF
>-|TRBV7-2|TRBD2|TRBJ2-1
TGTGCCAGCAGCTCCTCAGGCCACCAAACTAGCGGAGATAACAATGAGCAGTTCTTC
CASSSSGHQTSGDNNEQFF
>few|TRBV6-5|-|TRBJ1-1
TGTGCCACTAGAATGGGGGTGTACACTGAAGCTTTCTTT
CATRMGVYTEAFF
>few|TRBV11-2|-|TRBJ1-6
TGTGCCAGCAGCTTGTCAGGGGAGAATTCACCCCTCCACTTT
CASSLSGENSPLHF
>-|TRBV19|TRBD1|TRBJ2-1
TGTGCCAGTAGTGAACGGACAGGGCCTTACAATGAGCAGTTCTTC
CASSERTGPYNEQFF
>few|TRBV7-9|TRBD1|TRBJ2-5
TGTGCCAGCAGCTTGAACAGGGGCGTGAAGGAGACCCAGTACTTC
CASSLNRGVKETQYF